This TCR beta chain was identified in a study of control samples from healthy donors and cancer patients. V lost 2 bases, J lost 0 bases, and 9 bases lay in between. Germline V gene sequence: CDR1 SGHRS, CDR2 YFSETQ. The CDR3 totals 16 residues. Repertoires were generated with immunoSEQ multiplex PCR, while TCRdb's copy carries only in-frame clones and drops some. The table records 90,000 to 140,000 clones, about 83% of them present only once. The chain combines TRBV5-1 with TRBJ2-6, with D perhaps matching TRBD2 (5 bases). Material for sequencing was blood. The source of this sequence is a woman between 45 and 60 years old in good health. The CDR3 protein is CASSLGLSSGANVLTF. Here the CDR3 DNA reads TGCGCCAGCAGCTTAGGACTGAGCTCTGGGGCCAACGTCCTGACTTTC.